This TCR beta chain was identified during a study of T cell responses to AZD1222 COVID-19 vaccine. Study as a whole: Pooled together were second doses at about 4 or about 12 weeks.

Notes on the study in general: Reportedly, nearly half the spike-specific TCRs target unmutated variant regions. Donors were largely white British and mainly female; clonal diversity was possibly underestimated.

The CDR3 is 13 amino acids. The germline V gene has CDR1 SNHLY and CDR2 FYNNEI. Trimming stripped 9 bases from V and 1 base from J, with 12 bases between. TCRdb's table, derived via immunoSEQ multiplex PCR, lists solely in-frame clones and lacks some. The sample holds around 100,000 clones, roughly 89% seen once. Note on this clone: Its antigen remains unknown.

The sequence derives from an adult in good health. The chain combines TRBV2 with TRBJ1-1, with TRBD1 as a possible D gene (5 bases). The sample in question was peripheral blood, obtained on day 0 of AZD1222 vaccination. The DNA of the CDR3 is TGTGCCAGGAGGGGCTTGGAGAACACTGAAGCTTTCTTT. Translated, it gives CARRGLENTEAFF.